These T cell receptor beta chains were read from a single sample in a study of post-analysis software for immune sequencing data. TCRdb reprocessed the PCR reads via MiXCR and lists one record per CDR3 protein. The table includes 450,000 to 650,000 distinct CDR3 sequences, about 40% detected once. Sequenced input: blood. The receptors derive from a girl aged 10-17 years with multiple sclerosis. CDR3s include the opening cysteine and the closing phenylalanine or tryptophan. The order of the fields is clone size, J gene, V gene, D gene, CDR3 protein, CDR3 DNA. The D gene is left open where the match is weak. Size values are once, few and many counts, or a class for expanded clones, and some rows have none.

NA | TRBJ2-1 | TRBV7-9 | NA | CASSLAELAFYNEQFF | TGTGCCAGCAGCTTAGCTGAACTAGCTTTCTACAATGAGCAGTTCTTC
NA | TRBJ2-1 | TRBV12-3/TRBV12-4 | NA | CASRPGTVYNEQFF | TGTGCCAGCAGGCCCGGGACTGTCTACAATGAGCAGTTCTTC
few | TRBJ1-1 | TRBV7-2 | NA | CASSLAPGQNTEAFF | TGTGCCAGCAGCTTAGCTCCGGGACAGAACACTGAAGCTTTCTTT
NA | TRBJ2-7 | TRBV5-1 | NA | CASSYNSDSHYEQYF | TGCGCCAGCAGCTATAACTCGGACAGCCACTACGAGCAGTACTTC
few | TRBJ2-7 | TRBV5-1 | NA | CASSPVGHEQYF | TGCGCCAGCAGCCCAGTGGGCCACGAGCAGTACTTC
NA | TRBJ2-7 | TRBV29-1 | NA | CSVSGLDSHEQYF | TGCAGCGTTTCGGGACTCGACAGCCACGAGCAGTACTTC
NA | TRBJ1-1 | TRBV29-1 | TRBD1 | CSVVRGQAFF | TGCAGCGTGGTCAGGGGGCAAGCTTTCTTT
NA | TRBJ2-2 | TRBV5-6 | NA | CASSLGVRELFF | TGTGCCAGCAGCTTGGGGGTCAGGGAGCTGTTTTTT
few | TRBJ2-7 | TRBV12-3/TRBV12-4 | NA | CASTRGGGGEQYF | TGTGCCAGCACCCGCGGAGGGGGAGGCGAGCAGTACTTC
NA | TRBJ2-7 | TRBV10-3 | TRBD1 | CAIGNRGLGYEQYF | TGTGCCATCGGCAACAGGGGGCTCGGCTACGAGCAGTACTTC
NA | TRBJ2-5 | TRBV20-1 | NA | CSARENSWSGETQYF | TGCAGTGCTAGAGAGAATAGTTGGAGTGGGGAGACCCAGTACTTC
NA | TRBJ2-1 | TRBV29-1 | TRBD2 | CSVVGTSGENEQFF | TGCAGCGTTGTGGGGACTAGCGGGGAGAATGAGCAGTTCTTC
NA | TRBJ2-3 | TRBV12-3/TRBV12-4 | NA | CASSFTGQGTDTQYF | TGTGCCAGCAGTTTCACGGGGCAGGGAACAGATACGCAGTATTTT
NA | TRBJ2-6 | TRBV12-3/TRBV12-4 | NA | CASSFLPEANVLTF | TGTGCCAGCAGTTTCCTCCCTGAGGCCAACGTCCTGACTTTC
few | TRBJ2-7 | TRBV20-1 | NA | CSASPRPYEQYF | TGCAGTGCTAGCCCCCGTCCCTACGAGCAGTACTTC
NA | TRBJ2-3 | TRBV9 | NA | CASSVGGESTDTQYF | TGTGCCAGCAGCGTAGGAGGTGAAAGCACAGATACGCAGTATTTT
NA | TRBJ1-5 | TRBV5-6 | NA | CASSLGTGEPQHF | TGTGCCAGCAGCTTGGGGACCGGGGAGCCCCAGCATTTT
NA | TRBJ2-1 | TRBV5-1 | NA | CASSSSGDKFF | TGCGCCAGCAGCTCCTCGGGGGACAAGTTCTTC
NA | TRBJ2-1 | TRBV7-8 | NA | CASSPTGTSGNEQFF | TGTGCCAGCAGCCCAACTGGGACGTCGGGGAATGAGCAGTTCTTC
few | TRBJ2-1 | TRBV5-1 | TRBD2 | CASKIDLVAGRFPFF | TGCGCCAGCAAAATCGACTTAGTAGCGGGACGCTTCCCGTTCTTC
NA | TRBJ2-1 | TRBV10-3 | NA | CAIRYDNEQFF | TGTGCCATCAGGTATGACAATGAGCAGTTCTTC
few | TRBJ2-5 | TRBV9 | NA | CASSVERGGLETQYF | TGTGCCAGCAGCGTAGAGCGTGGGGGCCTTGAGACCCAGTACTTC
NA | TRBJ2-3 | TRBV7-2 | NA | CASSLARVGGTQYF | TGTGCCAGCAGCTTAGCAAGGGTAGGAGGTACACAGTATTTT